What follows are 30 T cell receptor beta chains derived from one specimen sequenced in a study of blood T cells in healthy people across ages. Combining a sample-barcoded 5' primer with a J-beta primer mix, a second PCR ran for 7 to 11 cycles. TCRdb redid the calling of the 5' RACE reads with MiXCR, one entry per CDR3 protein. In the table there are 600,000 or so distinct CDR3 sequences, roughly 48% of which are singletons. Sequencing input: blood. The receptor set was obtained from a man older than 75 in good health.

This clonotype came up a few times. V gene TRBV5-1 combines with J gene TRBJ2-3; TRBD2 is a possible D gene (7 bases). There are 14 residues in the CDR3. Per the germline V gene, CDR1 is SGHRS and CDR2 is YFSETQ. Trimming pared 4 bases from V and 7 bases from J, leaving 16 bases between. In nucleotides, the CDR3 is TGCGCCAGCAGCCGCCGCGGGGGCGAGAATACGCAGTATTTT. Amino acids: CASSRRGGENTQYF.

The chain uses TRBV27 and TRBJ1-2; D perhaps matches TRBD1 (6 bases). V was clipped by 5 bases and J by 5 bases, with 15 bases between them. Germline lookup yields CDR1 MNHEY and CDR2 SMNVEV (reference sequence). The CDR3 is 14 residues long. The CDR3 spells CASSATGRGYGYTF. The DNA of the CDR3 is TGTGCCAGCAGTGCCACAGGGAGGGGTTATGGCTACACCTTC.

This clonotype has at least ten counts. V usage is TRBV2 and J usage is TRBJ2-7; D gene uncertain. The V end lost 6 bases, the J end lost 6 bases, and 12 bases lay between the germline ends. From germline, CDR1 is SNHLY and CDR2 FYNNEI. The CDR3 contains 12 residues. The CDR3 nucleotides read TGTGCCAGCAGGGAAACTCGGAGCGAGCAGTACTTC. Its protein product is CASRETRSEQYF.

V and J are TRBV27 and TRBJ2-2, with TRBD2 identical over 10 bases. The CDR3 has 20 amino acids. The J segment lost 7 bases and the V segment lost 5 bases, leaving 22 bases of the junction unmatched. The germline gives CDR1 MNHEY, CDR2 SMNVEV (reference sequence). CDR3 protein: CASSKKIRSGRVYVDGELFF. The DNA for the CDR3 is TGTGCCAGCAGTAAAAAGATACGGAGCGGGAGGGTATATGTAGACGGGGAGCTGTTTTTT.

V usage is TRBV5-1 and J usage is TRBJ2-1; 9 positions agree with TRBD1. Germline V lookup: CDR1 SGHRS, CDR2 YFSETQ. V was clipped by 4 bases and J by 5 bases; unmatched bases: 4. The CDR3 runs to 14 residues. The DNA for the CDR3 is TGCGCCAGCAGCGGAGGGACAGGGCACAATGAGCAGTTCTTC. Translating gives CASSGGTGHNEQFF.

The chain links TRBV12-3 or TRBV12-4 to TRBJ2-3; D may be TRBD2 (7 bases). V was pared by 1 base and J by 5 bases, with 19 bases between. This CDR3 spans 17 amino acids. The CDR3 bases are TGTGCCAGCAGTTTAGAACGAGGGGGGGCCAGAGTAGATACGCAGTATTTT. Translated, it gives CASSLERGGARVDTQYF.

Points on this clonotype: A much larger clonotype is one base distant, so this may be a read error. V usage is TRBV20-1 and J usage is TRBJ2-1, with D perhaps matching TRBD1 (5 bases). CDR1 DFQATT and CDR2 SNEGSKA come from the germline V gene (reference sequence). This CDR3 contains 11 residues. Trimming cost V 1 base and J 8 bases, with 6 bases left between them. In nucleotides, the CDR3 is TGCAGTGCTAGAGTAGGGGATGAGCAGTTCTTC. Translated, it gives CSARVGDEQFF.

This clonotype was recorded a few times. This rearrangement joins TRBV29-1 to TRBJ2-3; D is unclear. V lost 8 bases and J lost 0, with 12 bases in between. Germline lookup yields CDR1 SQVTM and CDR2 ANQGSEA. CDR3 length: 13 residues. DNA of the CDR3: TGCAGCACGGCCCCCGGGAGCACAGATACGCAGTATTTT. Translation gives CSTAPGSTDTQYF.

This clonotype was detected only a few times. The V gene is TRBV7-9, the J gene TRBJ2-1; 8 bases map to TRBD1. Germline loops: CDR1 SEHNR, CDR2 FQNEAQ (reference sequence). The CDR3 runs 15 residues. V dropped 10 bases and J dropped 0; count of bases not matched to a gene: 8. CDR3 residues: CATQGTGGSYNEQFF. The CDR3 DNA sequence: TGTGCCACCCAAGGGACAGGAGGCTCCTACAATGAGCAGTTCTTC.

This clonotype was seen a handful of times. A single base separates this from a much larger clone, so it may be a read error. The rearrangement joins TRBV6-6 to TRBJ1-2; 12 bases are shared with TRBD1. The CDR3 has 15 amino acids. Germline V gives CDR1 MNHNY, CDR2 SVGAGI (reference sequence). The V and J ends lost 5 bases and 7 bases, in that order; junction bases with no gene match: 8. The CDR3 sequence: CASSPPGQGASGYTF. The CDR3 DNA sequence: TGTGCCAGCAGTCCCCCGGGACAGGGGGCGAGTGGCTACACCTTC.

A few counts support this clonotype. The CDR3 is CASSPLSGVETQYF. CDR3 DNA: TGTGCCAGCAGCCCACTCTCGGGGGTGGAGACCCAGTACTTC. The chain joins TRBV7-2 to TRBJ2-5; D may be TRBD2 (6 bases). The V gene's germline CDR1 is SGHTA and CDR2 FQGNSA. Between the trimmed V and J ends, which lost 5 bases and 5 bases, there was a span of 15 bases. This CDR3 spans 14 amino acids.

Turning to this clonotype: A much more abundant neighbour one base away suggests this may be a read error. This sequence joins TRBV3-1 and TRBJ2-1; 10 bases agree with TRBD1. CDR3 size: 16 residues. V was pared by 1 base and J by 11 bases, with 11 bases of the junction left unmatched. Per the germline V gene, CDR1 is LGHDT and CDR2 is YNNKEL (reference sequence). This CDR3 is CASSQARGTGANKQFF. The CDR3 DNA follows: TGTGCCAGCAGCCAAGCGAGAGGGACAGGGGCAAATAAGCAGTTCTTC.

Turning to this clonotype: The junction departs from the called germline gene at one end, perhaps through a read error. The rearrangement uses TRBV20-1 and TRBJ2-5, with 8 bases fitting TRBD2. CDR3 length: 14 amino acids. Germline V gene data show CDR1 as DFQATT and CDR2 as SNEGSKA (reference sequence). The CDR3: CSARGAGGTETQYF. The CDR3 DNA sequence: TGCAGTGCAAGAGGGGCGGGAGGAACCGAGACCCAGTACTTC.

A few counts support this clonotype. The chain employs TRBV18 and TRBJ2-2, with D unclear. Germline CDR1 reads KGHSH; CDR2 reads LQKENI. This CDR3 region has 15 residues. Trimming removed 4 bases from V and 2 bases from J, with 11 bases in between. In DNA form, the CDR3 reads TGTGCCAGCTCACTCGAGACGGAAAACACCGGGGAGCTGTTTTTT. Its protein is CASSLETENTGELFF.

With respect to this clonotype: A much bigger clone sits one base away, suggesting this may be a read error. V is TRBV30 and J is TRBJ2-1; the D gene is possibly TRBD1 (6 bases). Trimming stripped 3 bases from V and 4 bases from J, with 13 bases between. This CDR3 contains 14 residues. Germline V CDR1 and CDR2: GTSNPN, SVGIG (reference sequence). The CDR3 spells CAWSGDIRYNEQFF. CDR3 coding DNA: TGTGCCTGGAGCGGGGACATCAGATACAATGAGCAGTTCTTC.

The chain recombines TRBV6-5 with TRBJ2-3; D is ambiguous. Germline V gene lookup returns CDR1 MNHEY and CDR2 SVGAGI. The CDR3 spans 15 residues. Trimming took 6 bases from V and 4 from J, leaving 17 bases between them. This CDR3 is CASRARQVRADTQYF. The DNA of the CDR3 is TGTGCCAGCAGGGCCCGGCAAGTAAGGGCAGATACGCAGTATTTT.

J is TRBJ2-2 and V is TRBV9; possibly TRBD2 for D (5 bases). In germline, CDR1 is SGDLS, CDR2 YYNGEE. V was cut by 0 bases and J by 8 bases, with 8 bases left in between. The CDR3 loop spans 13 amino acids. CDR3 residues: CASSVGTPGELFF. The CDR3, as DNA: TGTGCCAGCAGCGTAGGGACTCCAGGGGAGCTGTTTTTT.

The rearrangement links TRBV11-2 to TRBJ2-1; TRBD2 agrees at 13 bases. The length of the CDR3 is 15 residues. From germline, CDR1 is SGHAT and CDR2 FQNNGV. Trimming took 5 bases from V and 9 from J; bases not matched to a gene: 7. The CDR3: CASSQLAGGYGEQFF. The CDR3 DNA reads TGTGCCAGCAGCCAACTAGCGGGAGGGTACGGTGAGCAGTTCTTC. The whole variable domain, remainder taken from reference TRBV11-2 and TRBJ2-1, is EAGVAQSPRYKIIEKRQSVAFWCNPISGHATLYWYQQILGQGPKLLIQFQNNGVVDDSQLPKDRFSAERLKGVDSTLKIQPAKLEDSAVYLCASSQLAGGYGEQFFGPGTRLTVL.

The V and J genes are TRBV7-2 and TRBJ1-4, with D possibly TRBD1 on 5 matching bases. The V end was cut by 5 bases, the J end by 7 bases, with 17 bases between. This CDR3 is built from 15 residues. Per the germline V gene, CDR1 is SGHTA and CDR2 is FQGNSA. CDR3 sequence (DNA): TGTGCCAGCAGCCCAAGAGCAGGGAACGCTGAAAAACTGTTTTTT. Amino acid sequence: CASSPRAGNAEKLFF.

A note on this clonotype: A much more abundant neighbour one base away suggests this may be a read error. V usage is TRBV6-5 and J usage is TRBJ2-7, with D unresolved. The CDR3 is made up of 11 amino acids. Germline lookup yields CDR1 MNHEY and CDR2 SVGAGI. Trimming shortened V by 5 bases and J by 6 bases, and 8 bases separated the two germline ends. CDR3 nucleotide sequence: TGTGCCAGCAGTACCGCCTGCGAGCAGTACTTC. The encoded protein is CASSTACEQYF.

The chain has TRBV5-1 and TRBJ2-1; possibly TRBD2 for D (5 bases). Germline V gives CDR1 SGHRS, CDR2 YFSETQ. V dropped 1 base and J dropped 4 bases, with 9 bases sitting between them. CDR3 length: 14 residues. CDR3 DNA sequence: TGCGCCAGCAGCTTGAACGGGAATTACAATGAGCAGTTCTTC. Translated, it gives CASSLNGNYNEQFF.

This sequence joins TRBV5-1 and TRBJ2-7; 7 nucleotides agree with TRBD2. Germline V gene lookup returns CDR1 SGHRS and CDR2 YFSETQ. The CDR3 runs 11 residues. The CDR3 region is CATPGGYEQYF. DNA of the CDR3: TGCGCTACCCCCGGGGGGTACGAGCAGTACTTC.

V gene TRBV20-1 combines with J gene TRBJ1-2, with TRBD1 matching over 9 bases. This CDR3 contains 14 residues. Per germline, CDR1 DFQATT and CDR2 SNEGSKA (reference sequence). V lost 0 bases, J lost 8 bases, and 7 bases stayed unmatched. CDR3 residues: CSARETGGFTGYTF. DNA for the CDR3: TGCAGTGCTAGAGAGACAGGGGGTTTCACGGGCTACACCTTC.

The V and J genes are TRBV6-4 and TRBJ2-1, with 13 bases aligning to TRBD2. The length of the CDR3 is 15 residues. V shed 0 bases and J 13 bases; nucleotides not matched to a gene: 6. Germline V gene sequence: CDR1 MRHNA, CDR2 SNTAGT. The CDR3 protein is CASSDSTSGGSPQFF. The CDR3, as DNA: TGTGCCAGCAGTGACTCGACTAGCGGGGGGTCGCCCCAGTTCTTC.

The rearrangement joins TRBV20-1 to TRBJ2-1, with D uncertain. This CDR3 comprises 14 residues. Germline values: CDR1 DFQATT, CDR2 SNEGSKA (reference sequence). Trimming removed 5 bases at V and 4 bases at J, with 15 bases between. The DNA of the CDR3 is TGCAGTGCTGCCCGCAGACTTGGTTACAATGAGCAGTTCTTC. Amino acids: CSAARRLGYNEQFF.

The V and J genes are TRBV27 and TRBJ2-2; 9 positions agree with TRBD1. The J segment lost 2 bases and the V segment lost 4 bases, leaving 5 bases of the junction unmatched. The CDR3 has 16 amino acids. Germline V gives CDR1 MNHEY, CDR2 SMNVEV (reference sequence). This CDR3 is CASSWTGVDNTGELFF. CDR3 DNA: TGTGCCAGCAGTTGGACAGGGGTGGATAACACCGGGGAGCTGTTTTTT.

This clonotype was detected only a few times. The CDR3 DNA follows: TGTGCCAGCAGCCAAGCGTCGGACAGGGGCTATGGCTACACCTTC. Its translation is CASSQASDRGYGYTF. V usage is TRBV3-1 and J usage is TRBJ1-2, with 9 bases matching TRBD1. The CDR3 covers 15 residues. The ends lost 1 base at V and 4 bases at J; junction bases unmatched: 4. Germline V gene lookup returns CDR1 LGHDT and CDR2 YNNKEL (reference sequence). Drawing the rest from reference TRBV3-1 and TRBJ1-2, the complete variable domain is DTAVSQTPKYLVTQMGNDKSIKCEQNLGHDTMYWYKQDSKKFLKIMFSYNNKELIINETVPNRFSPKSPDKAHLNLHINSLELGDSAVYFCASSQASDRGYGYTFGSGTRLTVV.

In the case of this clonotype: The junction differs from germline at one of its ends, possibly a read error. This rearrangement joins TRBV6-5 to TRBJ2-7, with 11 bases identical to TRBD2. The CDR3 is made up of 15 amino acids. Per germline, CDR1 MNHEY and CDR2 SVGAGI. CDR3 sequence: CASSYSASGGYGQYF. The CDR3 DNA reads TGTGCTAGCAGTTACTCTGCTAGCGGGGGGTACGGGCAGTACTTC.

The chain's CDR3 is CSASGNPGHTDTQYF. CDR3 DNA sequence: TGCAGTGCTAGTGGAAACCCCGGCCACACAGATACGCAGTATTTT. The rearrangement links TRBV20-1 to TRBJ2-3; D remains ambiguous. Trimming took off 3 bases at V and 2 bases at J, with 15 bases between the two ends. From germline, CDR1 is DFQATT and CDR2 SNEGSKA (reference sequence). The CDR3 runs 15 residues.

Comments on this clonotype: The junction departs from the called germline gene at one end, perhaps through a read error. This chain connects TRBV3-1 to TRBJ1-5; D not certain. The CDR3 contains 13 residues. Germline CDR1 is LGHDT and CDR2 is YNNKEL (reference sequence). The CDR3: CACSQGGSQPQHF. The CDR3 DNA is TGTGCCTGCAGCCAAGGTGGTAGTCAGCCCCAGCATTTT.